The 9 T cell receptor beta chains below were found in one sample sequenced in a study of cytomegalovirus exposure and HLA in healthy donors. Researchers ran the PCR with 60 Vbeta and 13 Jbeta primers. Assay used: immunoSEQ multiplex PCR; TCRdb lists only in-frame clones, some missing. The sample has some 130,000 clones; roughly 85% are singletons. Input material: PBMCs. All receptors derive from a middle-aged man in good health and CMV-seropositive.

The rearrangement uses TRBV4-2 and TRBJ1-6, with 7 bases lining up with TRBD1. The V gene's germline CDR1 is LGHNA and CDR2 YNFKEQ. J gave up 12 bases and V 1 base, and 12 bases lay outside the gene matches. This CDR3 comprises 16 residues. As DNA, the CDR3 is TGTGCCAGCAGCCAAGCATATATAAGACAGGGCGGACCCCTCCACTTT. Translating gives CASSQAYIRQGGPLHF.

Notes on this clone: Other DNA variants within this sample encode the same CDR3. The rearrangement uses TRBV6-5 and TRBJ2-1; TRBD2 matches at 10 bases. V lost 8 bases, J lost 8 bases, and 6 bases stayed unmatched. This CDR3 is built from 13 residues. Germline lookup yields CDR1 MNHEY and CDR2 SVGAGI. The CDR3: CASHRLAGDEQFF. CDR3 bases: TGTGCCAGCCACCGGCTAGCGGGGGATGAGCAGTTCTTC.

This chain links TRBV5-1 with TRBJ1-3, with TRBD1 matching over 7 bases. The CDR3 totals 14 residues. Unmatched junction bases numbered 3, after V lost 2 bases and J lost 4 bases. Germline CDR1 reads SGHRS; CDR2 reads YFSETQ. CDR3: CASSFQGVGNTIYF. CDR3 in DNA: TGCGCCAGCAGCTTTCAGGGGGTCGGAAACACCATATATTTT.

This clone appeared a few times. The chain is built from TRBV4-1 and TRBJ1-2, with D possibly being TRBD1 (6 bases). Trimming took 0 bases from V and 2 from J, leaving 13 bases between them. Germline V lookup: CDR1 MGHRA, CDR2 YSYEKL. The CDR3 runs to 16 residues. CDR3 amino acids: CASSQEPPRGNYGYTF. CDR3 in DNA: TGCGCCAGCAGCCAAGAACCCCCCAGGGGAAACTATGGCTACACCTTC.

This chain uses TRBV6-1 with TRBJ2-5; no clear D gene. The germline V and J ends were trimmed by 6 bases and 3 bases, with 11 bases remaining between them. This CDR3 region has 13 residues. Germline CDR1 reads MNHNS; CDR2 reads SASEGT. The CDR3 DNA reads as TGTGCCAGCAGGAGAGGTGCTGAAGAGACCCAGTACTTC. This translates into CASRRGAEETQYF.

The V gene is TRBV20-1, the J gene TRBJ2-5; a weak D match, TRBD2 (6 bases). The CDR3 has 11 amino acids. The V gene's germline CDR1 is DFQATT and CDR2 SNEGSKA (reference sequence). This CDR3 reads CRFGGGETQYF. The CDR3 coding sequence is TGCCGCTTCGGGGGAGGAGAGACCCAGTACTTC.

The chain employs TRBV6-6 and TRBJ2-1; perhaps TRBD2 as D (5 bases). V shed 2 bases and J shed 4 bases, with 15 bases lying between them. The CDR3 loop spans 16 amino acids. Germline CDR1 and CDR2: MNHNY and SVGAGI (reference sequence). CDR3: CASSYERRALYNEQFF. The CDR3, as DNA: TGTGCCAGCAGTTACGAGCGGCGGGCCCTTTACAATGAGCAGTTCTTC.

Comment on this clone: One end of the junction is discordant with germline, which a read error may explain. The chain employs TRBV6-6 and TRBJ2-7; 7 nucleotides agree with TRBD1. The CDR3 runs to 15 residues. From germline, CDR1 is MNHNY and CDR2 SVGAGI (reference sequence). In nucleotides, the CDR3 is TGTGCCAGCACAATTTCCCGGGACAGAGCCTACGGGCAGTACTTC. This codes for CASTISRDRAYGQYF.

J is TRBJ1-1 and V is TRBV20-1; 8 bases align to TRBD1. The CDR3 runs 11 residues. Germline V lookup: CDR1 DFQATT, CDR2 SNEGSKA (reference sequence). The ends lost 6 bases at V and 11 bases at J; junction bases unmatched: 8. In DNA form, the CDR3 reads TGCAGTGCCTCTATCCACAGGGGGGCTTTCTTT. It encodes CSASIHRGAFF.